This T cell receptor beta chain emerged from a study of blood T cell repertoires in COVID-19. Study summary: PBMCs, B-cell-depleted T cells, or T cells were the source of the cDNA or gDNA that made up the material.

Trimming left V 9 bases short and J 5 bases short, with 17 bases between. CDR1 and CDR2 from the germline V gene are LNHDA and SQIVND (reference sequence). The length of the CDR3 is 14 residues. In assigning cohorts, the study relied on participant-reported clinical history. Symptom resolution, clearance, or two negative PCRs marked donors in Cohort 3 as recovered. The method was immunoSEQ multiplex PCR; TCRdb's version includes in-frame clones alone and lacks a portion of them. The sample carries 200,000 to 250,000 clones, around 90% recorded once. V usage is TRBV19 and J usage is TRBJ1-5, with D possibly TRBD1 on 6 matching bases. The clonotype comes from a man aged 25 to 40 who had recovered from COVID-19. Sequenced input: PBMCs or T cells enriched from blood (not recorded which). Here the CDR3 DNA reads TGTGCCAGAGCCGGAGGACAGCCATATCAGCCCCAGCATTTT. Translating it yields CARAGGQPYQPQHF.